The TCR beta chain under discussion was sequenced for a study of CXCR3-negative and CXCR3-positive naive CD8 T cells. Libraries of TRB cDNA were made by 5' RACE and carried UMIs. TCRdb re-called the 5' RACE reads, yielding one record per CDR3 amino acid sequence without DNA. Its clone listing holds under 75,000 distinct CDR3 sequences. CDR1 is MNHEY, CDR2 SVGEGT, per germline. The CDR3 loop spans 16 amino acids. The source is a human donor in good health. Some clones in this sample may be carry-over from other donors' samples. The specimen was naive CXCR3- CD8+ T cells from blood. Indicated subset: CD45RO-CCR7+CD27+CD95- naive CD8+ T cells lacking CXCR3 (TNR3-). The chain has TRBV6-2 or TRBV6-3 and TRBJ2-1; TCRdb's D call of TRBD1 is untestable without DNA. This CDR3 reads CASSLLTGAVYNEQFF.